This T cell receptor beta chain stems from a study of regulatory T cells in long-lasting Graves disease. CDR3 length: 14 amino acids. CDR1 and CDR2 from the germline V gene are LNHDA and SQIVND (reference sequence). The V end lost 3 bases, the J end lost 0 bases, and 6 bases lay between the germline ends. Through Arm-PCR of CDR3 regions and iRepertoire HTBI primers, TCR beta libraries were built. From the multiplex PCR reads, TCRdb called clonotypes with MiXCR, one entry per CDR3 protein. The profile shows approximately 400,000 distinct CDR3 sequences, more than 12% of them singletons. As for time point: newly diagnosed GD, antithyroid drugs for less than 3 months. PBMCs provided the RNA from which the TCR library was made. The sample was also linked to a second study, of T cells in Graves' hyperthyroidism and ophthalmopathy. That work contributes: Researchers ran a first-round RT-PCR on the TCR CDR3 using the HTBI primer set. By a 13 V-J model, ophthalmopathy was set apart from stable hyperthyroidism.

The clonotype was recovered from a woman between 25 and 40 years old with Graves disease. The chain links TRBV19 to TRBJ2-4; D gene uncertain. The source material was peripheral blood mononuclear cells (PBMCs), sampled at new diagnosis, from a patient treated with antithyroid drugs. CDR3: CASSIQLAKNIQYF. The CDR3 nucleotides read TGTGCCAGTAGTATTCAGCTAGCCAAAAACATTCAGTACTTC.